The 24 T cell receptor beta chains in this list originate from one sample, sequenced in a study of blood T cell repertoires in COVID-19. Clones were sequenced by immunoSEQ multiplex PCR, and TCRdb holds only the in-frame ones, with some missing. The sample contains 150,000 to 200,000 clones, around 82% of which appear only once. Source material: peripheral blood. The receptors were sampled from a human donor with acute or convalescent COVID-19. The donor label of this sample is uncertain.

The chain has TRBV28 and TRBJ1-2, with D possibly TRBD1 on 6 matching bases. V lost 5 bases and J 4 bases, leaving 11 bases between the germline ends. This CDR3 contains 13 residues. Germline V gene data show CDR1 as MDHEN and CDR2 as SYDVKM. The CDR3 loop reads CASSNGQFYGYTF. The DNA for the CDR3 is TGTGCCAGCAGTAACGGACAGTTCTATGGCTACACCTTC.

The chain is built from TRBV28 and TRBJ1-2; D perhaps matches TRBD1 (5 bases). V was pared by 4 bases and J by 8 bases, with 11 bases between. The CDR3 runs 12 residues. From germline, CDR1 is MDHEN and CDR2 SYDVKM. CDR3 region: CASSSSRGGYTF. DNA for the CDR3: TGTGCCAGCAGTTCAAGCCGGGGGGGCTACACCTTC.

The chain carries TRBV30 and TRBJ2-1; D perhaps matches TRBD2 (6 bases). The germline V gene has CDR1 GTSNPN and CDR2 SVGIG (reference sequence). The CDR3 consists of 14 residues. V was shortened by 3 bases and J by 8 bases, with 17 bases between the two germline ends. The CDR3 DNA follows: TGTGCCTGGAGATCCCGGACTACGATCCATGAGCAGTTCTTC. Amino acid sequence: CAWRSRTTIHEQFF.

The chain employs TRBV9 and TRBJ2-1; possible D gene TRBD2, 6 bases. Trimming removed 0 bases from V and 0 bases from J, with 10 bases in between. The CDR3 spans 16 residues. CDR1 SGDLS and CDR2 YYNGEE come from the germline V gene. The CDR3 sequence is CASSVAEGNSYNEQFF. The CDR3 bases are TGTGCCAGCAGCGTAGCGGAGGGCAACTCCTACAATGAGCAGTTCTTC.

The chain couples TRBV19 to TRBJ2-7; 8 positions match TRBD1. The CDR3 runs to 15 residues. CDR1 LNHDA and CDR2 SQIVND come from the germline V gene (reference sequence). V was clipped by 1 base and J by 4 bases; unmatched bases: 6. DNA for the CDR3: TGTGCCAGTAGTATAGCATTGGACAGGGCGTACGAGCAGTACTTC. The encoded protein is CASSIALDRAYEQYF.

The chain uses TRBV6-6 and TRBJ2-2; 11 positions agree with TRBD2. This CDR3 has 16 residues. CDR1 and CDR2 (germline): MNHNY, SVGAGI (reference sequence). V lost 5 bases and J lost 5; bases outside the gene matches: 7. CDR3 DNA: TGTGCCAGCAGTACCACGACTAGCGGGGATACCGGGGAGCTGTTTTTT. Translation gives CASSTTTSGDTGELFF.

The V and J genes are TRBV29-1 and TRBJ2-1, with TRBD2 identical over 7 bases. The germline V gene has CDR1 SQVTM and CDR2 ANQGSEA. The trim removed 0 bases at V and 5 bases at J, leaving 10 bases unmatched. CDR3 length: 16 residues. CDR3 DNA: TGCAGCGTTGAAGATCTCCTAGCGGAGGCCCACAATGAGCAGTTCTTC. Translating gives CSVEDLLAEAHNEQFF.

This clone turned up a few times. J is TRBJ2-2 and V is TRBV7-9; the match to TRBD2 covers 14 bases. This CDR3 is 18 amino acids long. Looked up from germline, CDR1 is SEHNR and CDR2 is FQNEAQ (reference sequence). V gave up 4 bases and J gave up 7 bases; unmatched junction bases: 11. CDR3 nucleotides: TGTGCCAGCAGCTCCCCCGGACTAGCGGGAGGCCGAGGCGGGGAGCTGTTTTTT. Encoded protein: CASSSPGLAGGRGGELFF.

This chain connects TRBV2 to TRBJ2-7; D might be TRBD1 (6 bases). The CDR3 covers 13 residues. The ends were cut back, 8 bases at V and 3 bases at J, with 14 bases in the middle. Germline V gives CDR1 SNHLY, CDR2 FYNNEI. The CDR3 sequence: CASGGTPHYEQYF. CDR3 DNA sequence: TGTGCCAGCGGGGGCACCCCACACTACGAGCAGTACTTC.

The gene calls are TRBV5-1 and TRBJ1-1; 7 bases fit TRBD1. This CDR3 has 14 residues. Germline V gene lookup returns CDR1 SGHRS and CDR2 YFSETQ. Trimming at V came to 2 bases and at J to 1 base, leaving 2 bases not matched to a gene. CDR3 coding DNA: TGCGCCAGCAGCTTAGGGGGCGCGAACACTGAAGCTTTCTTT. Its translation: CASSLGGANTEAFF. The entire variable domain, with the rest obtained from reference TRBV5-1 and TRBJ1-1, is as follows: KAGVTQTPRYLIKTRGQQVTLSCSPISGHRSVSWYQQTPGQGLQFLFEYFSETQRNKGNFPGRFSGRQFSNSRSEMNVSTLELGDSALYLCASSLGGANTEAFFGQGTRLTVV.

The gene calls are TRBV2 and TRBJ2-7, with D possibly matching TRBD1 (6 bases). The CDR3 length is 14 residues. V lost 5 bases and J lost 2, with 13 bases in between. In germline, CDR1 is SNHLY, CDR2 FYNNEI. The CDR3 sequence: CASSRGTNTYEQYF. CDR3 DNA sequence: TGTGCCAGCAGTAGAGGGACAAACACCTACGAGCAGTACTTC.

The gene calls are TRBV7-9 and TRBJ2-1, with D possibly being TRBD1 (6 bases). This CDR3 contains 12 residues. The ends were cut back, 1 base at V and 11 bases at J, with 9 bases in the middle. Germline V CDR1 and CDR2: SEHNR, FQNEAQ (reference sequence). DNA of the CDR3: TGTGCCAGCAGCTTAGAAGGACAGAAGCAGTTCTTC. Translating it yields CASSLEGQKQFF.

The chain is built from TRBV7-9 and TRBJ1-4; 9 nucleotides line up with TRBD1. The V segment lost 3 bases and the J segment 8 bases; nucleotides outside the gene matches: 4. The V gene's germline CDR1 is SEHNR and CDR2 FQNEAQ (reference sequence). CDR3 length equals 14 residues. CDR3 sequence: CASSFGTGREKLFF. CDR3 DNA: TGTGCCAGCAGCTTTGGGACAGGGAGAGAAAAACTGTTTTTT.

This clone came up once. The V call is TRBV3-1 (or the pseudogene TRBV3-2), the J call TRBJ2-7; 9 bases align to TRBD2. CDR1 and CDR2 from the germline V gene are LGHDT and YNNKEL (reference sequence). V gave up 4 bases and J gave up 5 bases; unmatched junction bases: 21. The CDR3 contains 19 residues. CDR3 sequence (DNA): TGTGCCAGCAGCCCGATGACGTTTAGCGGGGGAGGTAGGAACCACGAGCAGTACTTC. This gives the protein CASSPMTFSGGGRNHEQYF.

This clone was seen more than once but under ten times. J is TRBJ1-6 and V is TRBV2; TRBD1 agrees at 9 bases. The CDR3 totals 13 residues. J gave up 9 bases and V 6 bases, and 3 bases lay outside the gene matches. Looked up from germline, CDR1 is SNHLY and CDR2 is FYNNEI. Here the CDR3 reads CASRDRGSSPLHF. The CDR3, as DNA: TGTGCCAGCAGGGACAGGGGAAGTTCACCCCTCCACTTT.

This chain links TRBV2 with TRBJ1-5; maybe TRBD1 (5 bases). In germline, CDR1 is SNHLY, CDR2 FYNNEI. There are 15 residues in the CDR3. Trimming left V 8 bases short and J 1 base short, with 15 bases between. The DNA for the CDR3 is TGTGCCAGCGCTGGGGGGACGGGAAGCAATCAGCCCCAGCATTTT. Its protein product is CASAGGTGSNQPQHF.

The chain links TRBV5-1 to TRBJ2-3; D is possibly TRBD2 (5 bases). CDR3 length: 13 residues. Germline V gene lookup returns CDR1 SGHRS and CDR2 YFSETQ. The V end was cut by 4 bases, the J end by 6 bases, with 12 bases between. This chain's CDR3 is CASSPGSGDTQYF. CDR3 in DNA: TGCGCCAGCAGCCCGGGATCGGGGGATACGCAGTATTTT.

The chain is built from TRBV19 and TRBJ2-7; TRBD2 agrees at 9 bases. The ends lost 5 bases at V and 2 bases at J; junction bases unmatched: 7. CDR3 size: 15 residues. The V gene's germline CDR1 is LNHDA and CDR2 SQIVND (reference sequence). CDR3 in amino acids: CASSPQAGGAYEQYF. As DNA, the CDR3 is TGTGCCAGTAGTCCTCAGGCGGGAGGGGCCTACGAGCAGTACTTC. The complete variable domain, with remaining parts taken from reference TRBV19 and TRBJ2-7, reads DGGITQSPKYLFRKEGQNVTLSCEQNLNHDAMYWYRQDPGQGLRLIYYSQIVNDFQKGDIAEGYSVSREKKESFPLTVTSAQKNPTAFYLCASSPQAGGAYEQYFGPGTRLTVT.

This clone came up a few times. The chain has TRBV11-2 and TRBJ2-7, with 14 bases matching TRBD2. Germline CDR1 and CDR2: SGHAT and FQNNGV. The V gene end was trimmed by 4 bases and the J gene end by 6 bases; junction bases not matched to a gene: 2. There are 14 residues in the CDR3. The DNA for the CDR3 is TGTGCCAGCAGCTGGGGACTAGCGGGAGTCGAGCAGTACTTC. It is translated as CASSWGLAGVEQYF.

This clone has just one count. The chain is built from TRBV20-1 and TRBJ2-7; no definite D call. CDR3 size: 15 residues. In germline, CDR1 is DFQATT, CDR2 SNEGSKA (reference sequence). Trimming took 3 bases from V and 4 from J, leaving 19 bases between them. The CDR3 loop reads CSASAQPRLGYEQYF. The CDR3, as DNA: TGCAGTGCTAGTGCGCAACCTCGACTCGGGTACGAGCAGTACTTC.

The chain is built from TRBV6-5 and TRBJ1-2, with unresolved D. The germline V gene has CDR1 MNHEY and CDR2 SVGAGI. CDR3 length equals 15 residues. Trimming took off 0 bases at V and 6 bases at J, with 14 bases between the two ends. The chain's CDR3 is CASSYSPTLAHGYTF. Written as DNA, the CDR3 is TGTGCCAGCAGTTACTCGCCGACCTTAGCCCATGGCTACACCTTC.

This sequence joins TRBV12-3 or TRBV12-4 and TRBJ2-5; D remains unclear. The CDR3 loop spans 11 amino acids. Trimming cost V 2 bases and J 4 bases, with 2 bases left between them. DNA for the CDR3: TGTGCCAGCAGTTTACTAGAGACCCAGTACTTC. Its translation is CASSLLETQYF.

The chain combines TRBV2 with TRBJ2-3, with 12 bases matching TRBD2. Per the germline V gene, CDR1 is SNHLY and CDR2 is FYNNEI. Trimming took 4 bases from V and 4 from J; bases not matched to a gene: 3. This CDR3 spans 15 amino acids. The CDR3 here is CASSASSGGADTQYF. CDR3 DNA: TGTGCCAGCAGTGCATCTAGCGGGGGGGCAGATACGCAGTATTTT.

The chain links TRBV27 to TRBJ1-1; 11 nucleotides line up with TRBD1. CDR1 is MNHEY, CDR2 SMNVEV, per germline (reference sequence). Trimming removed 5 bases from V and 5 bases from J; junction bases left unmatched: 13. The CDR3 sequence is 17 residues long. CDR3 sequence: CASSPTGTGGGDTEAFF. The CDR3 nucleotides are TGTGCCAGCAGTCCAACTGGGACAGGGGGAGGAGATACTGAAGCTTTCTTT.